Shown below are 24 T cell receptor beta chains from a single sample sequenced in a study of T cells in localized non-small cell lung cancer. Clones were read by immunoSEQ multiplex PCR, and TCRdb kept only the in-frame ones, dropping some. This table has 2,000 to 2,500 clones, roughly 30% appearing once. Sequenced material: normal lung tissue next to the tumor, taken before any cancer treatment. These receptors were taken from a male donor at least 60 years old with stage I squamous cell lung carcinoma.

This clone is medium-sized (0.01 to 0.1%) by share. The CDR3 spells CASKPSLATGELFF. Written as DNA, the CDR3 is TGTGCCAGCAAACCTAGCTTAGCCACCGGGGAGCTGTTTTTT. This chain joins TRBV11-3 and TRBJ2-2; D is perhaps TRBD2 (5 bases). Trimming removed 7 bases at V and 4 bases at J, with 13 bases between. The CDR3 is 14 amino acids. Per germline, CDR1 SGHNT and CDR2 YENEEA.

By share, this clone counts as medium-sized. The chain couples TRBV11-3 to TRBJ1-1; maybe TRBD1 (5 bases). The ends were cut back, 5 bases at V and 3 bases at J, with 19 bases in the middle. This CDR3 is 16 amino acids long. Germline CDR1 SGHNT, CDR2 YENEEA. CDR3 sequence reads: CASSLPSGGTDTEAFF. The CDR3 DNA follows: TGTGCCAGCAGCCTCCCCTCCGGGGGGACGGACACTGAAGCTTTCTTT.

This sequence joins TRBV18 and TRBJ1-5; D remains ambiguous. V was pared by 3 bases and J by 4 bases, with 7 bases between. Germline CDR1 reads KGHSH; CDR2 reads LQKENI. This CDR3 has 13 amino acids. In DNA form, the CDR3 reads TGTGCCAGCTCACCTACGGGGAATCAGCCCCAGCATTTT. It codes for CASSPTGNQPQHF.

The V gene is TRBV18, the J gene TRBJ2-1, with a weak D call TRBD2 (5 bases). CDR1 and CDR2 from the germline V gene are KGHSH and LQKENI. The CDR3 is 15 residues long. The V end lost 0 bases, the J end lost 0 bases, and 6 bases lay between the germline ends. This chain's CDR3 is CASSPPGSSYNEQFF. The CDR3 nucleotides read TGTGCCAGCTCACCACCGGGGAGCTCCTACAATGAGCAGTTCTTC.

This chain uses TRBV6-8 with TRBJ2-1; 8 nucleotides align to TRBD1. This CDR3 is built from 13 residues. In germline, CDR1 is MNHGY, CDR2 SAAAGT. With 4 bases clipped from V and 8 bases from J, the junction kept 4 bases outside the gene matches. CDR3 in DNA: TGTGCCAGCAGTTGGACAGGGTCGGATGAGCAGTTCTTC. It translates to CASSWTGSDEQFF.

By frequency in the sample, this clone is medium-sized (0.01 to 0.1%). The chain employs TRBV6-8 and TRBJ1-4; 9 nucleotides line up with TRBD1. Losses at the gene ends were 5 bases for V and 0 bases for J; bases not matched to a gene: 10. Germline V gene lookup returns CDR1 MNHGY and CDR2 SAAAGT. This CDR3 has 18 amino acids. Here the CDR3 reads CASSQDRGFSATNEKLFF. The CDR3 DNA reads TGTGCCAGCAGTCAAGACAGGGGGTTCTCCGCAACTAATGAAAAACTGTTTTTT.

Relative to its sample, this clone is large. The chain combines TRBV28 with TRBJ2-2, with D hard to call. The germline CDR1 and CDR2 sequences are MDHEN and SYDVKM. V shed 4 bases and J shed 6 bases, with 15 bases lying between them. This CDR3 region has 15 residues. CDR3 DNA sequence: TGTGCCAGCAGTTCTGGGCTCGCCGAACCCGGGGAGCTGTTTTTT. Translation: CASSSGLAEPGELFF.

This clone ranks as medium-sized. J is TRBJ2-2 and V is TRBV11-3; TRBD1 might be the D (6 bases). Trimming pared 5 bases from V and 1 base from J, leaving 8 bases between. This CDR3 is 14 amino acids long. CDR1 SGHNT and CDR2 YENEEA come from the germline V gene. CDR3 loop: CASSQGGNTGELFF. CDR3 nucleotides: TGTGCCAGCAGCCAAGGGGGGAACACCGGGGAGCTGTTTTTT.

This clone turned up a few times. V and J are TRBV7-6 and TRBJ2-3, with 7 bases matching TRBD2. The CDR3 covers 16 residues. The trim removed 5 bases at V and 2 bases at J, leaving 10 bases unmatched. The germline CDR1 and CDR2 sequences are SGHVS and FNYEAQ. In DNA form, the CDR3 reads TGTGCCAGCAGCCCAGGCAAGCGGGGATCCACAGATACGCAGTATTTT. Its protein is CASSPGKRGSTDTQYF.

A few counts support this clone. This chain connects TRBV11-3 to TRBJ2-7, with unresolved D. Trimming removed 0 bases at V and 5 bases at J, with 11 bases between. Per the germline V gene, CDR1 is SGHNT and CDR2 is YENEEA. The length of the CDR3 is 14 residues. In DNA form, the CDR3 reads TGTGCCAGCAGCTTAGACGGCGTTCTGGACGAGCAGTACTTC. It specifies CASSLDGVLDEQYF.

The chain recombines TRBV6-8 with TRBJ2-3; D tentatively fits TRBD1 or TRBD2 (5 bases each). Germline V CDR1 and CDR2: MNHGY, SAAAGT. Trimming cost V 5 bases and J 1 base, with 13 bases left between them. The CDR3 runs to 15 residues. CDR3: CASSVEGTGTDTQYF. CDR3 nucleotides: TGTGCCAGCAGTGTTGAGGGGACGGGCACAGATACGCAGTATTTT.

The chain joins TRBV6-8 to TRBJ1-5, with a weak D call TRBD1 (5 bases). Germline V gene data show CDR1 as MNHGY and CDR2 as SAAAGT. CDR3 size: 15 residues. The V gene lost 5 bases and the J gene lost 3 bases, with 14 bases spanning the gap. CDR3 sequence: CASSDMDGHNQPQHF. The DNA of the CDR3 is TGTGCCAGCAGTGATATGGACGGACACAATCAGCCCCAGCATTTT.

In DNA form, the CDR3 reads TGTGCCAGCAGACACGACAGAACTAATGAAAAACTGTTTTTT. Amino acids: CASRHDRTNEKLFF. The genes are TRBV28 and TRBJ1-4, with D possibly TRBD1 on 5 matching bases. This CDR3 comprises 14 residues. Per germline, CDR1 MDHEN and CDR2 SYDVKM. V was clipped by 6 bases and J by 1 base, with 9 bases between them.

CDR3 amino acids: CASGLGLSGNTIYF. CDR3 DNA sequence: TGTGCTAGTGGTCTCGGACTATCTGGAAACACCATATATTTT. This sequence joins TRBV12-5 and TRBJ1-3; no reliable D call. The CDR3 runs to 14 residues. In germline, CDR1 is LGHNT, CDR2 FRNRAP. The germline V and J ends were trimmed by 5 bases and 1 base, with 9 bases remaining between them.

Relative to its sample, this clone is medium-sized. The junction differs from germline at one of its ends, possibly a read error. This rearrangement joins TRBV6-8 to TRBJ1-2, with D maybe TRBD1 (6 bases). CDR3 size: 19 residues. Germline V gene data show CDR1 as MNHGY and CDR2 as SAAAGT. Written as DNA, the CDR3 is TGTGCCATCAGTCGGGAGTCGGCAGGGGCCCACATAGCTAACTATGGCTACACCTTC. It codes for CAISRESAGAHIANYGYTF.

This chain uses TRBV6-8 with TRBJ2-3, with 8 nucleotides matching TRBD2. The CDR3 spans 14 residues. Germline V gene data show CDR1 as MNHGY and CDR2 as SAAAGT. V lost 7 bases, J lost 3 bases, and 6 bases stayed unmatched. The CDR3 DNA sequence: TGTGCCAGCACCGACGGGGGGGTAACAGATACGCAGTATTTT. This translates into CASTDGGVTDTQYF.

The chain carries TRBV19 and TRBJ2-1; D not resolved. V lost 4 bases to trimming and J lost 7 bases, with 5 bases between them. There are 11 residues in the CDR3. Germline V gene data show CDR1 as LNHDA and CDR2 as SQIVND (reference sequence). The DNA for the CDR3 is TGTGCCAGTAGTACCGTAAATGAGCAGTTCTTC. Translating gives CASSTVNEQFF.

This clone was counted between two and nine times. The CDR3 loop reads CASSPTGQGTPDGYTF. The CDR3 nucleotides read TGTGCCAGCAGCCCTACTGGACAGGGGACCCCCGATGGCTACACCTTC. The chain combines TRBV6-8 with TRBJ1-2; TRBD1 aligns across 9 bases. The junction had 14 bases not matched to a gene; V was cut back by 6 bases and J by 6 bases. Germline CDR1 is MNHGY and CDR2 is SAAAGT. CDR3 size: 16 residues.

The chain joins TRBV11-3 to TRBJ2-3; 7 bases are shared with TRBD2. Trimming cost V 4 bases and J 3 bases; bases outside gene matches: 10. CDR3 length: 16 residues. Germline CDR1 reads SGHNT; CDR2 reads YENEEA. The DNA of the CDR3 is TGTGCCAGCAGCTCCGGGGAGCTAGCGGTAACAGATACGCAGTATTTT. Protein product: CASSSGELAVTDTQYF. The variable domain in full, completed from reference TRBV11-3 and TRBJ2-3, reads EAGVVQSPRYKIIEKKQPVAFWCNPISGHNTLYWYLQNLGQGPELLIRYENEEAVDDSQLPKDRFSAERLKGVDSTLKIQPAELGDSAVYLCASSSGELAVTDTQYFGPGTRLTVL.

The table lists this clone with a few counts. The chain links TRBV6-8 to TRBJ1-1, with unresolved D. The CDR3 runs to 12 residues. The germline CDR1 and CDR2 sequences are MNHGY and SAAAGT. V lost 6 bases to trimming and J lost 3 bases, with 8 bases between them. The CDR3 loop is CASRYDDTEAFF. DNA for the CDR3: TGTGCCAGCAGATACGACGACACTGAAGCTTTCTTT.

The CDR3 coding sequence is TGCAGCGTGACTCGGGAGAACGGAAACACCATATATTTT. This codes for CSVTRENGNTIYF. The chain employs TRBV29-1 and TRBJ1-3, with D unclear. Trimming took 6 bases from V and 4 from J, leaving 13 bases between them. The germline V gene encodes CDR1 SQVTM and CDR2 ANQGSEA. This CDR3 region has 13 residues.

Judged by abundance, this clone is large. The chain carries TRBV6-8 and TRBJ2-3; 9 bases match TRBD2. CDR3 length equals 15 residues. Germline V gene lookup returns CDR1 MNHGY and CDR2 SAAAGT. The V segment lost 4 bases and the J segment 6 bases; nucleotides outside the gene matches: 8. Written as DNA, the CDR3 is TGTGCCAGCAGTTCCTTAGCGGGAGAGTGGGATACGCAGTATTTT. It yields the protein CASSSLAGEWDTQYF.

This clone is classed as medium-sized. The chain combines TRBV6-8 with TRBJ1-4, with D uncertain. Trimming left V 4 bases short and J 5 bases short, with 14 bases between. The CDR3 has 15 residues. Per the germline V gene, CDR1 is MNHGY and CDR2 is SAAAGT. CDR3 sequence reads: CASSSLIHSNEKLFF. The CDR3 nucleotides are TGTGCCAGCAGTTCTCTTATTCATTCGAATGAAAAACTGTTTTTT.

This chain links TRBV6-8 with TRBJ1-4; a possible D gene is TRBD1 (5 bases). V lost 8 bases, J lost 7 bases, and 17 bases lay in between. The CDR3 runs to 14 residues. The germline V gene has CDR1 MNHGY and CDR2 SAAAGT. CDR3 region: CASYLGGGSEKLFF. The CDR3 bases are TGTGCCAGCTACCTTGGGGGGGGATCTGAAAAACTGTTTTTT.